This TCR beta chain derives from a study of blood T cell repertoires in COVID-19. About the study: Donors in the United States, Italy and Spain gave samples during acute or convalescent COVID-19. T cells, B-cell-depleted T cells, or PBMCs supplied cDNA or gDNA.

The ends were cut back, 3 bases at V and 7 bases at J, with 16 bases in the middle. CDR1 is LNHNV and CDR2 is YYDKDF in the germline V gene (reference sequence). The CDR3 covers 16 residues. In the authors' methods: Reference gene primer amplification gave nucleated cell count estimates. The data were produced by immunoSEQ multiplex PCR, yet TCRdb's version contains in-frame clones alone and is incomplete. Clone size and V and J calls were adopted from that table, with D and trimming inferred from the DNA. The sample records roughly 190,000 clones, more than 75% being singletons. What was sequenced was peripheral blood. The chain couples TRBV15 to TRBJ1-6; D is undetermined. This receptor was taken from a human donor in a cohort sampled during active COVID-19. CDR3 protein: CATSSGYIVGNSPLHF. The CDR3 DNA reads as TGTGCCACCAGCAGCGGCTATATTGTCGGGAATTCACCCCTCCACTTT.